The clone carrying this TCR beta chain occurred many times. The sample belongs to a study of kidney transplant recipient with SARS-CoV-2 infection. CDR1 is MNHEY and CDR2 is SMNVEV in the germline V gene (reference sequence). This CDR3 contains 14 residues. Between the trimmed V and J ends, which lost 7 bases and 2 bases, there was a span of 11 bases. In TCRdb, the reads were re-called with MiXCR into one record per CDR3 protein. The data contain fewer than 250,000 distinct CDR3 sequences, around 28% of them singletons. The rearrangement links TRBV27 to TRBJ2-2; a weak D match, TRBD1 (6 bases). The receptor was isolated from a male patient aged 25-45 years who had COVID-19 and was a kidney transplant recipient. Some T cells may arise from the graft donor. This specimen was a blood sample, taken at baseline and on roughly day 120 from a kidney transplant recipient. CDR3 coding DNA: TGTGCCAGCACCAGGGGAACAAACACCGGGGAGCTGTTTTTT. Its translation: CASTRGTNTGELFF.